Each of the 23 T cell receptor beta chains below was sequenced from the same sample in a study of T cell repertoires in cytomegalovirus infection. These TCRs are of unknown antigen specificity. Via MiXCR, TCRdb re-called the reads, giving one row per CDR3 protein. The sample contains about 890,000 distinct CDR3 sequences, around 29% of which appear only once. The sample in question was cultured CD8+ T cells from PBMCs, obtained from culture after CMV antigen stimulation. The source is a human donor in good health (CMV status not recorded). Some clones in this sample may be carry-over from other donors' samples.

V gene TRBV28 combines with J gene TRBJ2-1; D unclear. Trimming removed 4 bases at V and 0 bases at J, with 7 bases between. This CDR3 has 14 residues. The germline V gene encodes CDR1 MDHEN and CDR2 SYDVKM. CDR3 bases: TGTGCCAGCAGTTCATGGAGCTCCTACAATGAGCAGTTCTTC. Protein: CASSSWSSYNEQFF. Combining the CDR3 with reference TRBV28 and TRBJ2-1 gives the whole variable domain DVKVTQSSRYLVKRTGEKVFLECVQDMDHENMFWYRQDPGLGLRLIYFSYDVKMKEKGDIPEGYSVSREKKERFSLILESASTNQTSMYLCASSSWSSYNEQFFGPGTRLTVL.

This clonotype occurred a few times. The CDR3: CASSLGLSSYEQYV. CDR3 bases: TGTGCCAGCAGCTTAGGTCTTTCTTCCTACGAGCAGTACGTC. The chain carries TRBV7-8 and TRBJ2-7, with D unresolved. Germline V gives CDR1 SGHVS, CDR2 FQNEAQ. Trimming removed 1 base from V and 1 base from J, with 8 bases in between. CDR3 length: 14 residues.

This clonotype was seen at least ten times. The CDR3: CASSPRGTGSTDTQYF. The CDR3 region has the DNA TGTGCCAGCAGCCCTAGGGGGACAGGGAGCACAGATACGCAGTATTTT. This sequence joins TRBV7-9 and TRBJ2-3; TRBD1 matches 9 bases. The V gene's germline CDR1 is SEHNR and CDR2 FQNEAQ (reference sequence). CDR3 length: 16 residues. V lost 5 bases, J lost 0 bases, and 6 bases stayed unmatched.

Points on this clonotype: A read error may explain this, as a much larger clone is one base away. The CDR3 spells CASQKQAGTDAFF. DNA of the CDR3: TGTGCCAGCCAGAAACAAGCAGGCACTGATGCTTTCTTT. The V call is TRBV6-2 or TRBV6-3, the J call TRBJ1-1; D not certain. This CDR3 region has 13 residues. Germline CDR1 MNHEY, CDR2 SVGEGT.

The sample holds a few counts of this clonotype. The gene calls are TRBV12-3 or TRBV12-4 and TRBJ2-3, with D perhaps matching TRBD1 (5 bases). This CDR3 spans 12 amino acids. Trimming stripped 9 bases from V and 3 bases from J, with 10 bases between. The CDR3 loop reads CARPRATDTQYF. CDR3 nucleotides: TGTGCCAGACCCAGGGCAACAGATACGCAGTATTTT.

This clonotype occurred many times. The chain joins TRBV7-9 to TRBJ2-7; possibly TRBD1 or TRBD2 for D (5 bases each). The germline V gene encodes CDR1 SEHNR and CDR2 FQNEAQ (reference sequence). The CDR3 loop spans 13 amino acids. Trimming pared 4 bases from V and 5 bases from J, leaving 12 bases between. The CDR3 nucleotides read TGTGCCAGCAGCTCCGGTCCGGGGCACGAGCAGTACGTC. Residues: CASSSGPGHEQYV.

As DNA, the CDR3 is TGTGCCAGCAGGGGGGACAGGAGGGGCACTGAAGCTTTCTTT. Amino acid sequence: CASRGDRRGTEAFF. J is TRBJ1-1 and V is TRBV12-3 or TRBV12-4; 8 nucleotides align to TRBD1. V lost 6 bases and J lost 4; bases outside the gene matches: 7. The CDR3 loop spans 14 amino acids.

Details on this clonotype: This could be a read error, since a much larger clone is one nucleotide away. The chain combines TRBV11-1 with TRBJ2-5; 9 bases agree with TRBD2. The germline V gene encodes CDR1 SGHAT and CDR2 FQDESV (reference sequence). The CDR3 covers 16 residues. CDR3 protein: CVSSPIAGAIQETQYF. The DNA of the CDR3 is TGTGTCAGCAGCCCAATAGCGGGGGCCATCCAAGAGACCCAGTACTTC.

This chain connects TRBV3-1 to TRBJ2-7, with TRBD1 identical over 8 bases. Germline loops: CDR1 LGHDT, CDR2 YNNKEL (reference sequence). This CDR3 comprises 14 residues. Trimming cost V 2 bases and J 3 bases; bases outside gene matches: 3. CDR3 DNA sequence: TGTGCCAGCAGCCAATTCGACAGGGGCTACGAGCAGTACTTC. Its translation is CASSQFDRGYEQYF.

This chain joins TRBV3-1 and TRBJ2-7, with D possibly TRBD2 on 6 matching bases. Deletions cut 3 bases from V and 6 bases from J, with 15 bases between. The germline CDR1 and CDR2 sequences are LGHDT and YNNKEL (reference sequence). The CDR3 is made up of 14 amino acids. CDR3 in amino acids: CASSHRDFNLEQYF. The CDR3 DNA is TGTGCCAGCAGCCATCGGGACTTTAACCTCGAGCAGTACTTC.

The chain combines TRBV18 with TRBJ2-5, with 7 bases matching TRBD2. J lost 0 bases, V lost 3 bases, and 1 base had no gene match. The V gene's germline CDR1 is KGHSH and CDR2 LQKENI. CDR3 length equals 14 residues. The CDR3 reads CASSPREDQETQYF. Written as DNA, the CDR3 is TGTGCCAGCTCACCCCGGGAGGACCAAGAGACCCAGTACTTC.

There are many counts of this clonotype. V gene TRBV7-2 combines with J gene TRBJ2-7, with 9 bases identical to TRBD1. V trimming: 2 bases; J trimming: 5 bases; junction bases outside the gene matches: 4. Per germline, CDR1 SGHTA and CDR2 FQGNSA. The CDR3 length is 14 residues. The CDR3, as DNA: TGTGCCAGCAGCTTAAACAACAGGGGGCACGAGCAGTACTTC. Encoded protein: CASSLNNRGHEQYF. Together with reference TRBV7-2 and TRBJ2-7, the CDR3 gives the full variable domain: GAGVSQSPSNKVTEKGKDVELRCDPISGHTALYWYRQSLGQGLEFLIYFQGNSAPDKSGLPSDRFSAERTGGSVSTLTIQRTQQEDSAVYLCASSLNNRGHEQYFGPGTRLTVT.

This chain links TRBV7-2 with TRBJ2-7; D call uncertain. This CDR3 region has 13 residues. V was trimmed by 8 bases and J by 0 bases, leaving 11 bases between them. CDR1 and CDR2 (germline): SGHTA, FQGNSA. CDR3 DNA sequence: TGTGCCAGCTCCACGAGTAACTCCTACGAGCAGTACTTC. Amino acids: CASSTSNSYEQYF.

This clonotype was recorded a few times. This chain links TRBV7-9 with TRBJ2-7, with TRBD2 identical over 8 bases. In germline, CDR1 is SEHNR, CDR2 FQNEAQ (reference sequence). The CDR3 has 16 residues. V gave up 4 bases and J gave up 5 bases; unmatched junction bases: 13. The CDR3 region is CASSSPITTGGHEQYF. The CDR3 nucleotides read TGTGCCAGCAGCTCCCCGATAACTACGGGGGGGCACGAGCAGTACTTC.

V is TRBV11-2 and J is TRBJ1-4, with 8 nucleotides matching TRBD1. Looked up from germline, CDR1 is SGHAT and CDR2 is FQNNGV. The length of the CDR3 is 14 residues. J was trimmed by 6 bases and V by 4 bases; bases with no gene match: 4. This CDR3 is CASSYRGVYEKLFF. CDR3 sequence (DNA): TGTGCCAGCAGCTACAGGGGGGTCTATGAAAAACTGTTTTTT.

The V call is TRBV6-1, the J call TRBJ1-1; no clear D. CDR1 MNHNS and CDR2 SASEGT come from the germline V gene. The V gene lost 2 bases and the J gene lost 1 base, with 5 bases spanning the gap. This CDR3 region has 13 residues. The CDR3 DNA reads as TGTGCCAGCAGTGAATTGGGGAACACTGAAGCTTTCTTT. Its protein is CASSELGNTEAFF.

This clonotype was recorded a few times. This chain uses TRBV7-9 with TRBJ1-4, with unresolved D. The CDR3 spans 14 residues. Germline CDR1 reads SEHNR; CDR2 reads FQNEAQ (reference sequence). The germline V and J ends were trimmed by 1 base and 8 bases, with 11 bases remaining between them. The CDR3 region has the DNA TGTGCCAGCAGCTTAGAGAAGGGTGACGAAAAACTGTTTTTT. As protein: CASSLEKGDEKLFF.

This chain links TRBV5-1 with TRBJ1-1; D is perhaps TRBD1 (5 bases). Germline V gives CDR1 SGHRS, CDR2 YFSETQ. The CDR3 consists of 15 residues. Trimming cost V 6 bases and J 1 base, with 16 bases left between them. CDR3 residues: CASNYEGRKNTEAFF. CDR3 DNA: TGCGCCAGCAACTACGAGGGGAGAAAGAACACTGAAGCTTTCTTT.

In its sample, this clonotype was seen once. A read error may produce the germline difference seen at one junction end. DNA of the CDR3: TGTGCCAACAGTCTTACAGGGGACTACGAGCAGTACTTC. Translating it yields CANSLTGDYEQYF. The gene calls are TRBV12-3 or TRBV12-4 and TRBJ2-7; 7 nucleotides agree with TRBD1. There are 13 residues in the CDR3.

The CDR3 reads CASSQDRGVLDTQYF. In DNA, the CDR3 is TGCGCCAGCAGCCAAGATCGGGGGGTTTTGGATACGCAGTATTTT. This rearrangement joins TRBV4-1 to TRBJ2-3; 7 positions agree with TRBD2. Germline loops: CDR1 MGHRA, CDR2 YSYEKL. V shed 0 bases and J 6 bases; nucleotides not matched to a gene: 6. The CDR3 contains 15 residues.

This chain links TRBV5-1 with TRBJ1-5; unclear D gene. The CDR3 has 15 residues. Germline V gene data show CDR1 as SGHRS and CDR2 as YFSETQ. Trimming cost V 4 bases and J 5 bases, with 16 bases left between them. DNA of the CDR3: TGCGCCAGCAGCCCCATCGGGAGGGCCGATCAGCCCCAGCATTTT. Translating gives CASSPIGRADQPQHF.

In its sample, this clonotype was seen a few times. This chain connects TRBV15 to TRBJ1-1, with D uncertain. The CDR3 totals 14 residues. The V and J ends lost 0 bases and 5 bases respectively, with 10 bases between them. The germline V gene encodes CDR1 LNHNV and CDR2 YYDKDF (reference sequence). The CDR3 protein is CATSRDLLGTEAFF. As DNA, the CDR3 is TGTGCCACCAGCAGAGATTTGTTGGGAACTGAAGCTTTCTTT. Full variable domain (remainder filled in from reference TRBV15 and TRBJ1-1): DAMVIQNPRYQVTQFGKPVTLSCSQTLNHNVMYWYQQKSSQAPKLLFHYYDKDFNNEADTPDNFQSRRPNTSFCFLDIRSPGLGDTAMYLCATSRDLLGTEAFFGQGTRLTVV.

This rearrangement joins TRBV4-1 to TRBJ2-5; D is possibly TRBD2 (5 bases). Germline V lookup: CDR1 MGHRA, CDR2 YSYEKL. The CDR3 has 15 residues. V shed 0 bases and J shed 5 bases, with 13 bases lying between them. The CDR3 loop is CASSQDRNPGETQYF. The CDR3, as DNA: TGCGCCAGCAGCCAAGATCGCAACCCGGGGGAGACCCAGTACTTC.